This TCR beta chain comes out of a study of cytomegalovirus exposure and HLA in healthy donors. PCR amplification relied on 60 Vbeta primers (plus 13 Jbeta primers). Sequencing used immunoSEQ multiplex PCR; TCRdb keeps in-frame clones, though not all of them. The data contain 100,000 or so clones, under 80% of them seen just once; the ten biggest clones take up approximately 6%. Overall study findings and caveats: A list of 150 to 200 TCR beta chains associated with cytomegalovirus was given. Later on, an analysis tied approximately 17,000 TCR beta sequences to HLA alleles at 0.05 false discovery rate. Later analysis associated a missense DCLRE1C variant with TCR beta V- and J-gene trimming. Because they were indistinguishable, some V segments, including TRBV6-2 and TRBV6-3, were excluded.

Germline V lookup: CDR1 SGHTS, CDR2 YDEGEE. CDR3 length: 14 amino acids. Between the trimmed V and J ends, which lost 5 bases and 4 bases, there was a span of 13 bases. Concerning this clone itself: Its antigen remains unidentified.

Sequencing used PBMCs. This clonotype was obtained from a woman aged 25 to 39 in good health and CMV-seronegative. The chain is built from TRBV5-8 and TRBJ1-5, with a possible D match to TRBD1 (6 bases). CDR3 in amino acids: CASRPTRGNQPQHF. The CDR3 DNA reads TGTGCCAGCAGGCCGACGAGGGGGAATCAGCCCCAGCATTTT.